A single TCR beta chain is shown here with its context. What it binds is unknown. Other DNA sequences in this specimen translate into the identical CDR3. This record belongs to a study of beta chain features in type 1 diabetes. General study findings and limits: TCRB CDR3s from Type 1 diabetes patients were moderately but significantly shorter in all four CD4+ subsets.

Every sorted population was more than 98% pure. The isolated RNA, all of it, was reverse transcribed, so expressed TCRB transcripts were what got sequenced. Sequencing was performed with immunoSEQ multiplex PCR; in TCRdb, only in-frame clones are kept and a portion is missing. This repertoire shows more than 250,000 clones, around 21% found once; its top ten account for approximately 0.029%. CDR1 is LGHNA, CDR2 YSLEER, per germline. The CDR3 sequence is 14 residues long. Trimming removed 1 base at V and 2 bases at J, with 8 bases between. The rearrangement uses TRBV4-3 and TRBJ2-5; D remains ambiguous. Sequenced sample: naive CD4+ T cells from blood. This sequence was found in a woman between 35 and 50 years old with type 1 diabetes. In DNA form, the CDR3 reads TGCGCCAGCAGCCAAGTATCCGGGCAAGAGACCCAGTACTTC. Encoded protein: CASSQVSGQETQYF.